One sample yielded the 25 T cell receptor beta chains listed below, sequenced in a study of beta chain features in type 1 diabetes. Reverse transcription of all isolated RNA meant that expressed TCRB transcripts were sequenced. TCRdb's table, derived via immunoSEQ multiplex PCR, lists solely in-frame clones and lacks some. Of a few hundred thousand clones listed, about 15% were seen once; the top ten hold roughly 0.017%. The sample was naive CD4+ T cells from blood. The source is a woman between 18 and 29 years old in good health.

The chain couples TRBV11-2 to TRBJ2-7; D ambiguous. The CDR3 loop spans 12 amino acids. Germline CDR1 and CDR2: SGHAT and FQNNGV. V gave up 5 bases and J gave up 7 bases, with 12 bases separating them. CDR3 in DNA: TGTGCCAGCAGCGTGAATGTGCGTGAGCAGTACTTC. The encoded protein is CASSVNVREQYF.

This clone was recorded a few times. This sequence joins TRBV5-6 and TRBJ2-5; D unresolved. This CDR3 is built from 13 residues. Trimming removed 1 base from V and 3 bases from J, with 7 bases in between. CDR1 is SGHDT and CDR2 is YYEEEE in the germline V gene. Here the CDR3 DNA reads TGTGCCAGCAGCTTGTGGAGCGAAGAGACCCAGTACTTC. Translation gives CASSLWSEETQYF.

This clone was recorded a few times. This chain uses TRBV28 with TRBJ2-7; TRBD1 aligns across 7 bases. The CDR3 is 14 amino acids. From germline, CDR1 is MDHEN and CDR2 SYDVKM. Losses at the gene ends were 3 bases for V and 3 bases for J; bases not matched to a gene: 5. The CDR3 bases are TGTGCCAGCAGTTTGAGCGGACAGGTCTACGAGCAGTACTTC. It yields the protein CASSLSGQVYEQYF. Filled out from reference TRBV28 and TRBJ2-7, the complete variable domain reads DVKVTQSSRYLVKRTGEKVFLECVQDMDHENMFWYRQDPGLGLRLIYFSYDVKMKEKGDIPEGYSVSREKKERFSLILESASTNQTSMYLCASSLSGQVYEQYFGPGTRLTVT.

This clone has a handful of counts. The chain uses TRBV4-1 and TRBJ2-5; possibly TRBD2 for D (6 bases). There are 15 residues in the CDR3. CDR1 is MGHRA and CDR2 is YSYEKL in the germline V gene. Trimming took off 3 bases at V and 2 bases at J, with 13 bases between the two ends. The DNA for the CDR3 is TGCGCCAGCAGCCACGGTTGGGACTTTCAAGAGACCCAGTACTTC. Translated, it gives CASSHGWDFQETQYF.

This clone has just a few counts. V usage is TRBV29-1 and J usage is TRBJ2-3; 14 bases align to TRBD2. Germline V gene data show CDR1 as SQVTM and CDR2 as ANQGSEA. V trimming: 7 bases; J trimming: 4 bases; junction bases outside the gene matches: 7. The CDR3 loop spans 15 amino acids. The CDR3 DNA reads as TGCAGCGCTCATGGACTAGCGGGAGGCGCAGATACGCAGTATTTT. Amino acids: CSAHGLAGGADTQYF.

V gene TRBV6-5 combines with J gene TRBJ1-5, with no clear D. CDR1 is MNHEY, CDR2 SVGAGI, per germline. CDR3 length equals 13 residues. Between the trimmed V and J ends, which lost 2 bases and 4 bases, there was a span of 6 bases. CDR3 sequence reads: CASSYRGNQPQHF. The CDR3 nucleotides read TGTGCCAGCAGTTACCGGGGAAATCAGCCCCAGCATTTT.

This clone was recorded a few times. This chain joins TRBV5-1 and TRBJ2-5; TRBD1 matches at 7 bases. The CDR3 spans 12 residues. Trimming cost V 5 bases and J 5 bases; bases outside gene matches: 3. Germline CDR1 reads SGHRS; CDR2 reads YFSETQ. CDR3 bases: TGCGCCAGCAGACAGGACAGGGAGACCCAGTACTTC. Its protein is CASRQDRETQYF.

The chain couples TRBV9 to TRBJ2-1; 9 nucleotides match TRBD2. The V and J ends lost 0 bases and 5 bases, in that order; junction bases with no gene match: 9. Germline V lookup: CDR1 SGDLS, CDR2 YYNGEE. The CDR3 runs 17 residues. This CDR3 reads CASSVGLSLAGDNEQFF. As DNA, the CDR3 is TGTGCCAGCAGCGTAGGACTTAGTTTAGCGGGAGACAATGAGCAGTTCTTC.

CDR3 in amino acids: CASSSSTLREKQYF. DNA for the CDR3: TGTGCCAGCAGCTCCTCCACCCTCAGGGAAAAGCAGTACTTC. The chain links TRBV28 to TRBJ2-7; D is possibly TRBD1 (5 bases). This CDR3 is built from 14 residues. V shed 6 bases and J shed 8 bases, with 20 bases lying between them. Per germline, CDR1 MDHEN and CDR2 SYDVKM. The full variable domain, completed using reference TRBV28 and TRBJ2-7, is DVKVTQSSRYLVKRTGEKVFLECVQDMDHENMFWYRQDPGLGLRLIYFSYDVKMKEKGDIPEGYSVSREKKERFSLILESASTNQTSMYLCASSSSTLREKQYFGPGTRLTVT.

This rearrangement joins TRBV7-6 to TRBJ1-1; D gene ambiguous. The CDR3 runs to 15 residues. V was clipped by 1 base and J by 0 bases, with 9 bases between them. CDR1 is SGHVS, CDR2 FNYEAQ, per germline. The CDR3 DNA follows: TGTGCCAGCAGCTTAGGAGAACGGGTGAACACTGAAGCTTTCTTT. This encodes CASSLGERVNTEAFF. Full variable domain (remainder filled in from reference TRBV7-6 and TRBJ1-1): GAGVSQSPRYKVTKRGQDVALRCDPISGHVSLYWYRQALGQGPEFLTYFNYEAQQDKSGLPNDRFSAERPEGSISTLTIQRTEQRDSAMYRCASSLGERVNTEAFFGQGTRLTVV.

This chain joins TRBV7-9 and TRBJ2-1; D is possibly TRBD2 (6 bases). This CDR3 is built from 13 residues. V dropped 6 bases and J dropped 5 bases, with 11 bases sitting between them. Germline-derived CDR1 and CDR2 are SEHNR and FQNEAQ (reference sequence). The CDR3 DNA follows: TGTGCCAGCAGTCCCGGGAGAAACAATGAGCAGTTCTTC. Its protein is CASSPGRNNEQFF.

The chain is built from TRBV2 and TRBJ2-3; tentatively, D is TRBD1 (6 bases). Per germline, CDR1 SNHLY and CDR2 FYNNEI. Trimming stripped 1 base from V and 2 bases from J, with 10 bases between. The CDR3 has 15 residues. Here the CDR3 reads CASSEDRENTDTQYF. For the CDR3, the DNA is TGTGCCAGCAGTGAAGACAGGGAAAACACAGATACGCAGTATTTT.

The chain employs TRBV9 and TRBJ2-2; 7 bases fit TRBD2. The CDR3 length is 16 residues. In germline, CDR1 is SGDLS, CDR2 YYNGEE. Trimming at V came to 6 bases and at J to 6 bases, leaving 14 bases not matched to a gene. As DNA, the CDR3 is TGTGCCAGCAAGGTTGGTGGGAGCGGGGTCGCCGGGGAGCTGTTTTTT. This gives the protein CASKVGGSGVAGELFF.

V gene TRBV7-9 combines with J gene TRBJ2-5, with 9 bases that match TRBD2. Germline-derived CDR1 and CDR2 are SEHNR and FQNEAQ (reference sequence). The CDR3 runs to 15 residues. With V trimmed by 6 bases and J by 4 bases, 9 bases remained unmatched. The CDR3 DNA sequence: TGTGCCAGCAGTCATGTTAGCGGGAGTATAGAGACCCAGTACTTC. Amino acids: CASSHVSGSIETQYF.

In its sample, this clone was seen a few times. The V gene is TRBV5-6, the J gene TRBJ2-4, with D possibly TRBD2 on 5 matching bases. CDR1 is SGHDT and CDR2 is YYEEEE in the germline V gene. The CDR3 runs to 15 residues. V lost 2 bases and J 0 bases, leaving 9 bases between the germline ends. The CDR3, as DNA: TGTGCCAGCAGCTTAGAGGGATTAGCCAAAAACATTCAGTACTTC. Amino acid sequence: CASSLEGLAKNIQYF.

This clone came up a few times. The chain joins TRBV15 to TRBJ2-7; 9 nucleotides align to TRBD1. This CDR3 region has 14 residues. With V trimmed by 3 bases and J by 1 base, 1 base remained unmatched. The germline CDR1 and CDR2 sequences are LNHNV and YYDKDF (reference sequence). The CDR3 region has the DNA TGTGCCACCAGCAGGGGACAGGGTTCCTACGAGCAGTACTTC. Residues: CATSRGQGSYEQYF.

The table lists this clone with a few counts. V and J are TRBV7-9 and TRBJ1-1; TRBD1 matches at 8 bases. The CDR3 runs to 14 residues. Germline assignment: CDR1 SEHNR and CDR2 FQNEAQ (reference sequence). V trimming: 5 bases; J trimming: 7 bases; junction bases outside the gene matches: 9. For the CDR3, the DNA is TGTGCCAGCAGCGCACAGGGGGGGAGTATTGAAGCTTTCTTT. The encoded protein is CASSAQGGSIEAFF.

The chain uses TRBV28 and TRBJ2-1; D gene unclear. The CDR3 has 15 amino acids. Deletions cut 6 bases from V and 3 bases from J, with 15 bases between. From germline, CDR1 is MDHEN and CDR2 SYDVKM. This chain's CDR3 is CASRTNSARYNEQFF. CDR3 coding DNA: TGTGCCAGCAGAACCAACAGTGCTCGCTACAATGAGCAGTTCTTC.

This clone was observed a few times. The V call is TRBV18, the J call TRBJ2-6; D not certain. Per germline, CDR1 KGHSH and CDR2 LQKENI. The germline V and J ends were trimmed by 1 base and 0 bases, with 13 bases remaining between them. This CDR3 spans 18 amino acids. The CDR3 reads CASSPQHSPGSGANVLTF. The CDR3 DNA reads TGTGCCAGCTCACCACAACACAGTCCTGGCTCTGGGGCCAACGTCCTGACTTTC.

V usage is TRBV29-1 and J usage is TRBJ2-5, with D possibly TRBD1 on 6 matching bases. Germline CDR1 SQVTM, CDR2 ANQGSEA. The CDR3 covers 13 residues. Deletions cut 6 bases from V and 1 base from J, with 12 bases between. CDR3 in DNA: TGCAGCGTCGCCAGGGACACCCAAGAGACCCAGTACTTC. Translation: CSVARDTQETQYF.

This clone was counted a few times. CDR3 amino acids: CASSPRTANTEAFF. CDR3 coding DNA: TGTGCCAGCAGTCCTAGGACAGCAAACACTGAAGCTTTCTTT. The genes are TRBV27 and TRBJ1-1, with TRBD1 as a possible D gene (6 bases). This CDR3 spans 14 amino acids. The ends were cut back, 5 bases at V and 2 bases at J, with 12 bases in the middle. Germline V CDR1 and CDR2: MNHEY, SMNVEV (reference sequence).

This sequence joins TRBV18 and TRBJ2-6; 8 bases fit TRBD1. The CDR3 runs 20 residues. J was trimmed by 2 bases and V by 2 bases; bases with no gene match: 14. CDR1 is KGHSH and CDR2 is LQKENI in the germline V gene. This CDR3 is CASSPRGTGQGGAGANVLTF. As DNA, the CDR3 is TGTGCCAGCTCACCAAGGGGGACTGGACAGGGTGGAGCTGGGGCCAACGTCCTGACTTTC.

The chain links TRBV7-2 to TRBJ2-1, with TRBD1 as a possible D gene (6 bases). V lost 7 bases to trimming and J lost 3 bases, with 16 bases between them. The CDR3 length is 15 residues. Looked up from germline, CDR1 is SGHTA and CDR2 is FQGNSA. CDR3 loop: CASTSGQSNYNEQFF. CDR3 in DNA: TGTGCCAGCACCTCAGGACAGAGTAACTACAATGAGCAGTTCTTC.

In this sample, this clone turned up a few times. The gene calls are TRBV29-1 and TRBJ2-1; the match to TRBD2 covers 7 bases. The germline CDR1 and CDR2 sequences are SQVTM and ANQGSEA. The junction had 12 bases not matched to a gene; V was cut back by 4 bases and J by 6 bases. The CDR3 is made up of 15 amino acids. The CDR3 loop reads CSVGGAGVSGNEQFF. The CDR3 nucleotides are TGCAGCGTTGGTGGGGCGGGAGTGTCGGGCAATGAGCAGTTCTTC.

The J gene is TRBJ1-1, the V gene TRBV5-1, with 7 positions matching TRBD1. The CDR3 has 14 residues. Germline loops: CDR1 SGHRS, CDR2 YFSETQ. The junction had 5 bases not matched to a gene; V was cut back by 4 bases and J by 2 bases. DNA for the CDR3: TGCGCCAGCAGCCCGGGACAGATAAACACTGAAGCTTTCTTT. Amino acid sequence: CASSPGQINTEAFF.